A selection of T cell receptor beta chains follows, all from one sample in a study of cytomegalovirus exposure and HLA in healthy donors. Produced via immunoSEQ multiplex PCR; TCRdb's table is partial and in-frame only. The sample has roughly 110,000 clones; around three quarters are singletons. Sequences were obtained from PBMCs. These receptors were obtained from a boy aged 5-17 years in good health and CMV-seronegative. The CDR3 runs from the conserved cysteine through the conserved F or W. The order of the fields is CDR3 protein, CDR3 DNA, D gene, J gene, V gene, clone size. A D gene is named only where the DNA matches it firmly. The size field is filled for only some rows; it gives once, few, many or a size class.

CASSLLDRQEQYF | TGTGCCAGCAGTTTACTAGACCGCCAGGAGCAGTACTTC | . | TRBJ2-7 | TRBV28 | .
CASSLVGQGTGELFF | TGCGCCAGCAGCTTGGTGGGACAGGGCACCGGGGAGCTGTTTTTT | TRBD1 | TRBJ2-2 | TRBV5-1 | .
CASSITGTTEAFF | TGTGCCAGCAGTATTACAGGGACCACTGAAGCTTTCTTT | . | TRBJ1-1 | TRBV7-2 | .
CASGQGSSWYEQYF | TGTGCCAGTGGACAGGGAAGTTCGTGGTACGAGCAGTACTTC | TRBD1 | TRBJ2-7 | TRBV19 | few
CASSRQGLLQPQHF | TGTGCCAGTAGTCGCCAGGGCCTCCTGCAGCCCCAGCATTTT | . | TRBJ1-5 | TRBV19 | few
CAIRGGSEQFF | TGTGCCATCAGGGGGGGAAGTGAGCAGTTCTTC | . | TRBJ2-1 | TRBV10-3 | .
CASSYAGSYGYTF | TGTGCCAGCAGTTACGCAGGGTCCTATGGCTACACCTTC | . | TRBJ1-2 | TRBV6-5 | few
CSVRTGEQPQHF | TGCAGCGTTCGTACAGGGGAGCAGCCCCAGCATTTT | TRBD1 | TRBJ1-5 | TRBV29-1 | few
CASSSLQGAGQPQHF | TGTGCCAGCAGCTCACTTCAGGGGGCTGGTCAGCCCCAGCATTTT | TRBD1 | TRBJ1-5 | TRBV7-2 | .
CASSPYRRPVGSPLHF | TGTGCCAGCAGCCCATATAGGAGACCAGTGGGTTCACCCCTCCACTTT | . | TRBJ1-6 | TRBV7-8 | few
CAITEQGAYEQYF | TGTGCCATCACGGAACAGGGGGCCTACGAGCAGTACTTC | TRBD1 | TRBJ2-7 | TRBV10-3 | .
CASSPGLAGDNEQFF | TGCGCCAGCAGTCCAGGACTAGCGGGAGACAATGAGCAGTTCTTC | TRBD2 | TRBJ2-1 | TRBV5-1 | .
CAISTPRGYEQYF | TGTGCCATCTCCACCCCGCGGGGTTACGAGCAGTACTTC | . | TRBJ2-7 | TRBV6-1 | .
CASSFNYAGTEAFF | TGTGCCAGCAGCTTCAATTACGCCGGGACTGAAGCTTTCTTT | . | TRBJ1-1 | TRBV13 | .
CASSFSRQGAPREIGYTF | TGTGCCAGCAGCTTTTCGAGACAGGGGGCCCCTAGAGAGATCGGCTACACCTTC | TRBD1 | TRBJ1-2 | TRBV13 | few
CASSRSGLAHYEQYF | TGTGCCAGCAGCCGCTCGGGACTAGCCCACTACGAGCAGTACTTC | TRBD2 | TRBJ2-7 | TRBV7-8 | once
CASRPVYRLETQYF | TGTGCCAGCAGACCGGTGTACCGTCTAGAGACCCAGTACTTC | . | TRBJ2-5 | TRBV7-9 | .
CAWKSMWDTGSKNTGELFF | TGTGCCTGGAAAAGTATGTGGGACACGGGATCGAAGAACACCGGGGAGCTGTTTTTT | . | TRBJ2-2 | TRBV30 | .
CAIVIDRSYEKLFF | TGTGCCATCGTCATTGACAGGAGCTATGAAAAACTGTTTTTT | . | TRBJ1-4 | TRBV6-1 | .
CAWSVQGTGGGYGYTF | TGTGCCTGGAGTGTACAAGGGACAGGGGGTGGCTATGGCTACACCTTC | TRBD1 | TRBJ1-2 | TRBV30 | .
CATRGIGQPHEALHF | TGTGCCACCAGAGGTATCGGACAGCCTCACGAGGCCCTCCACTTT | . | TRBJ1-6 | TRBV15 | .
CASSFSPTDTQYF | TGTGCCAGCAGCTTCTCCCCCACAGATACGCAGTATTTT | . | TRBJ2-3 | TRBV5-6 | .
CASSLVHGGWGTDTQYF | TGTGCCAGCAGCTTAGTCCACGGGGGGTGGGGGACAGATACGCAGTATTTT | TRBD2 | TRBJ2-3 | TRBV7-9 | .
CASSLVGGRTGELFF | TGTGCCAGCAGTTTAGTGGGGGGGCGGACCGGGGAGCTGTTTTTT | . | TRBJ2-2 | TRBV28 | .
CAVLRDMGANYGYTF | TGTGCCGTCCTCCGGGACATGGGAGCTAACTATGGCTACACCTTC | . | TRBJ1-2 | TRBV10-3 | .
CSVVARNGAFF | TGCAGCGTTGTAGCCCGGAATGGGGCTTTCTTT | . | TRBJ1-1 | TRBV29-1 | .
CASAPRTGEQETQYF | TGTGCTAGTGCCCCAAGGACAGGGGAGCAAGAGACCCAGTACTTC | TRBD1 | TRBJ2-5 | TRBV12-5 | .
CASSGEITSSYNEQFF | TGTGCCAGCAGTGGGGAGATTACAAGCTCCTACAATGAGCAGTTCTTC | . | TRBJ2-1 | TRBV27 | .
CASSDRQGRDEKLFF | TGTGCCAGCAGCGACAGACAGGGACGAGATGAAAAACTGTTTTTT | TRBD1 | TRBJ1-4 | TRBV7-9 | .
CASSLSGAYNEKLFF | TGTGCCAGCAGTTTATCAGGGGCCTATAATGAAAAACTGTTTTTT | . | TRBJ1-4 | TRBV28 | .
CASSLQGSPEAFF | TGTGCCAGCAGTCTCCAGGGGTCCCCTGAAGCTTTCTTT | . | TRBJ1-1 | TRBV2 | .
CASSPGFWYGYTF | TGTGCCAGCAGTCCAGGGTTTTGGTATGGCTACACCTTC | . | TRBJ1-2 | TRBV6-1 | .
CASNADRGRNTEAFF | TGTGCCAGCAACGCGGACAGGGGGCGGAACACTGAAGCTTTCTTT | TRBD1 | TRBJ1-1 | TRBV2 | few
CASSTGTGGRDQPQHF | TGTGCCAGCTCAACCGGGACAGGGGGTAGGGATCAGCCCCAGCATTTT | TRBD1 | TRBJ1-5 | TRBV18 | .
CASSYSAENTGELFF | TGTGCCAGCAGTTACTCGGCAGAGAACACCGGGGAGCTGTTTTTT | . | TRBJ2-2 | TRBV6-5 | .
CASSAKNNYGYTF | TGTGCCAGCAGTGCCAAAAATAACTATGGCTACACCTTC | . | TRBJ1-2 | TRBV2 | once
CASTAGTQETQYF | TGTGCCAGCACCGCAGGGACACAAGAGACCCAGTACTTC | . | TRBJ2-5 | TRBV6-6 | .
CASSHYPGHGSYEQYF | TGCGCCAGCAGCCATTACCCGGGACACGGCTCGTACGAGCAGTACTTC | . | TRBJ2-7 | TRBV4-3 | .
CASSAGQYSNQPQHF | TGCGCCAGCAGCGCAGGACAGTATAGCAATCAGCCCCAGCATTTT | . | TRBJ1-5 | TRBV10-2 | few
CSVEPGSGNSYNEQFF | TGCAGCGTTGAACCGGGTAGCGGGAACTCCTACAATGAGCAGTTCTTC | TRBD2 | TRBJ2-1 | TRBV29-1 | few